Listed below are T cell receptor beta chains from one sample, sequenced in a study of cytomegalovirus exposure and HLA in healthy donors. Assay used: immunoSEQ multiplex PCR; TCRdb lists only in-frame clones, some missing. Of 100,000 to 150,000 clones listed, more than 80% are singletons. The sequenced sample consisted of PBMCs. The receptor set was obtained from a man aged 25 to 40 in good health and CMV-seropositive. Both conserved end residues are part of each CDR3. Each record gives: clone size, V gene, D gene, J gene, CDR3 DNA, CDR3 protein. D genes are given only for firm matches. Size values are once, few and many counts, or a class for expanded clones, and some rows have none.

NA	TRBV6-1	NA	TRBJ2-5	TGTGCCAGCAGTGGGTTTAGTTCGGGGGCGCGGGAGCAGTACTTC	CASSGFSSGAREQYF
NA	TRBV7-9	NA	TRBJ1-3	TGTGCCAGCAGCGACAGCTCTGGAAACACCATATATTTT	CASSDSSGNTIYF
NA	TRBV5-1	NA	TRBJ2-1	TGCGCCAGCAGCTTGGGGGGCGGTTTGCTTGAGCAGTTCTTC	CASSLGGGLLEQFF
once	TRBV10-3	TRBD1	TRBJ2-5	TGTGCCATCAGTGAGGCAGGACAGGGGGCGCGAGGAGAGACCCAGTACTTC	CAISEAGQGARGETQYF
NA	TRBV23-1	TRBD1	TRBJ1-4	TGCGCCAGCAGTCAACCTACCCGACAGGGATCTTTCCCTAATGAAAAACTGTTTTTT	CASSQPTRQGSFPNEKLFF
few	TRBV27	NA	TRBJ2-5	TGTGCCAGCAGTTTAGGTGTGAGGAGGGGCCCTGAGACCCAGTACTTC	CASSLGVRRGPETQYF
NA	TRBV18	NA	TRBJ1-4	TGTGCCAGCTCACAGGAGGGAGGGGATGAAAAACTGTTTTTT	CASSQEGGDEKLFF
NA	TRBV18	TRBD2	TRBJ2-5	TGTGCCAGCTCACCCCTGGCTAGCGGGGCTCTCCAAGAGACCCAGTACTTC	CASSPLASGALQETQYF
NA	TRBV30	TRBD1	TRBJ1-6	TGTGCCTGGACCATGGGACAGACTAATTCACCCCTCCACTTT	CAWTMGQTNSPLHF
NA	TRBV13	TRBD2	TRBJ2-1	TGTGCCAGCAGCTCCTGGGGACTAGCTGGAAATGAGCAGTTCTTC	CASSSWGLAGNEQFF
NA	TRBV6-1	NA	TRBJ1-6	TGTGCCAGCAGTGAAGCGAACAGGGTTAATTCACCCCTCCACTTT	CASSEANRVNSPLHF
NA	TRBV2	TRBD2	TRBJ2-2	TGTGCCAGCCGCGGGGGGCCGAGCACCGGGGAGCTGTTTTTT	CASRGGPSTGELFF
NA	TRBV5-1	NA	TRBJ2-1	TGCGCCAGCAGCTTCCTGACAGGTAGCTCCTACAATGAGCAGTTCTTC	CASSFLTGSSYNEQFF
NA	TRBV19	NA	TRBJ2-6	TGTGCCAGTAGTATATTCGTTCGGGGGAGCTCTGGGGCCAACGGCCTGACTTTC	CASSIFVRGSSGANGLTF
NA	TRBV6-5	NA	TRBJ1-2	TGTGCCAGCAGTTACGGGGGACAACCTTCCTATGGCTACACCTTC	CASSYGGQPSYGYTF
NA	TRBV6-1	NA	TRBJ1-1	TGTGCCAGCAGTGCACGTCTTACAGGGAACACTGAAGCTTTCTTT	CASSARLTGNTEAFF
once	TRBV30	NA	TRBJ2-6	TGTGCCTGGAGTGTACTTGGAGGAGCCGCTGGGGCCAACGTCCTGACTTTC	CAWSVLGGAAGANVLTF
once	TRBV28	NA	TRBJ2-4	TGTGCCAGCAGCCACCTTTCCTTTGACAGGTCTGCCAAAAACATTCAGTACTTC	CASSHLSFDRSAKNIQYF
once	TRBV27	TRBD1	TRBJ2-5	TGTGCCAGCAGTTTAGCGGGACAGGGCCAAGAGACCCAGTACTTC	CASSLAGQGQETQYF
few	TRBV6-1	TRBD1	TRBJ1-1	TGTGCCAGCAGTACAGGGGAGAACACTGAAGCTTTCTTT	CASSTGENTEAFF
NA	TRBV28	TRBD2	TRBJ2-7	TGTGCCAGCAGTCCAACTAGCGGGGGTTACTACGAGCAGTACTTC	CASSPTSGGYYEQYF
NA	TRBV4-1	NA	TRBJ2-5	TGCGCCAGCAGCCAAGCGGACGGGGTTGGGGAGACCCAGTACTTC	CASSQADGVGETQYF
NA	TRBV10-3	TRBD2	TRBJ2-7	TGTGCCATCAGCCCGGGACTAGCTTTCTACGAGCAGTACTTC	CAISPGLAFYEQYF
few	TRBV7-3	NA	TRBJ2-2	TGTGCCAGCAGCTTAAGAAGGCCGTCGCAGGGGTTCACCGGGGAGCTGTTTTTT	CASSLRRPSQGFTGELFF
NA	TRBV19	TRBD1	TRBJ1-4	TGTGCCAGTAGTTACTCAACCGGGACAGGAGGGGAGAAACTGTTTTTT	CASSYSTGTGGEKLFF
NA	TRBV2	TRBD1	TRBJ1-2	TGTGCCAGCAGTACCGACCCACAGGGGGCGAGTGGCTACACCTTC	CASSTDPQGASGYTF
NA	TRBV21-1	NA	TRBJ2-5	TGTGCCAGCAGCAAACCAGGGGACAGGACCTTATTGTTGCAAGAGACCCAGTACTTC	CASSKPGDRTLLLQETQYF
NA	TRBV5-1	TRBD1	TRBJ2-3	TGCGCCAGCAGCTTTGGACAGGGTCCAGATACGCAGTATTTT	CASSFGQGPDTQYF
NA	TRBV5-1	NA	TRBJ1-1	TGCGCCAGCAGCTTGGGGGGGAGGCACACTGAAGCTTTCTTT	CASSLGGRHTEAFF
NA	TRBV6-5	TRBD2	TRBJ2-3	TGTGCCAGCAGTTATCGCGGGGGGCCTAGCACAGATACGCAGTATTTT	CASSYRGGPSTDTQYF
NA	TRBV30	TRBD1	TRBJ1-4	TGTGCCTGGAGTCACAGGGGGAATGAAAAACTGTTTTTT	CAWSHRGNEKLFF
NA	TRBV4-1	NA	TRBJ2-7	TGCGCCAGCAGCCATTCCCCGGGTGGTAGCTCCCACGAGCAGTACTTC	CASSHSPGGSSHEQYF
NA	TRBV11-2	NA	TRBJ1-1	TGTGCCAGCAGCTTAGGAGGTACAAGGCCGAGTGGGGCTTTCTTT	CASSLGGTRPSGAFF
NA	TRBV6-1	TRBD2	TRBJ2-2	TGTGCCAGCAGCGCCGCGGGGGGCCGGACCGGGGAGCTGTTTTTT	CASSAAGGRTGELFF
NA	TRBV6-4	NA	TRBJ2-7	TGTGCCAGCAGTGAGTACGAGCAGTACTTC	CASSEYEQYF
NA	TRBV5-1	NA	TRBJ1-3	TGCGCCAGCAGCTTGGTTCCGGGAAGCTCTGGAAACACCATATATTTT	CASSLVPGSSGNTIYF
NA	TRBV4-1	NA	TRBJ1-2	TGCGCCAGCAGCCAAGATTGGCAGGGAAACTATGGCTACACCTTC	CASSQDWQGNYGYTF
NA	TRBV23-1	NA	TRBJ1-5	TGCGCCAGCAGTCAATGCCGACCCCAACAAGGGGGGGATAATCAGCCCCAGCATTTT	CASSQCRPQQGGDNQPQHF
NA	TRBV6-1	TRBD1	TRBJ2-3	TGTGCCAGCAGTCGGACAGGGGGGAGCACAGATACGCAGTATTTT	CASSRTGGSTDTQYF
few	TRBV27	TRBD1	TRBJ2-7	TGTGCCAGCAACCCCGGGACAGGGTTTTTCCAGAAGTACTACGAGCAGTACTTC	CASNPGTGFFQKYYEQYF
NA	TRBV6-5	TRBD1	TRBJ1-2	TGTGCCAGCAGTTACGGGGCAGGGGGGACGCATGGCTACACCTTC	CASSYGAGGTHGYTF
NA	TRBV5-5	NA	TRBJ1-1	TGTGCCAGCAGCTTGGAGGAAGGGGGAGCCACTGAAGCTTTCTTT	CASSLEEGGATEAFF
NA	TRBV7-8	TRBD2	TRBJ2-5	TGTGCCAGCAGCTTAGGCGGGGGAGTCCAAGAGACCCAGTACTTC	CASSLGGGVQETQYF
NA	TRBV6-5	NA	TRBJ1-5	TGTGCCAGCAGTTACACGACGGGGGGGCCGTTGAATTTT	CASSYTTGGPLNF
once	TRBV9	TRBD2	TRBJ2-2	TGTGCCAGCAGCGTGACTAGCGGGGGGATTGCCGGGGAGCTGTTTTTT	CASSVTSGGIAGELFF
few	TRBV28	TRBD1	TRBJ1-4	TGTGCCAGCAGGAACAGGGGAAGCAGTGAAAAACTGTTTTTT	CASRNRGSSEKLFF
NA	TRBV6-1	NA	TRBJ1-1	TGTGCCCGCAATCCAAGGGGGAACACTGAAGCTTTCTTT	CARNPRGNTEAFF
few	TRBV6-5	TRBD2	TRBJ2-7	TGTGCCAGCAGCCCGACGGGGGGTACCTACGAGCAGTACTTC	CASSPTGGTYEQYF
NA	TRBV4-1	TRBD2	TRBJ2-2	TGCGCCAGCAGCCAAGTTAACAGCGGGGTAATAACCGGGGAGCTGTTTTTT	CASSQVNSGVITGELFF
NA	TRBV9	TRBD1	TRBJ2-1	TGTGCCAGCAGCGTAGGGTGGTCCGGGACAGGGCCCTCCTATGAGCAGTTCTTC	CASSVGWSGTGPSYEQFF
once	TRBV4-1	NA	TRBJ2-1	TGCGCCAGCAGCCAAGGGGCCGGTGGCAATGAGCAGTTCTTC	CASSQGAGGNEQFF
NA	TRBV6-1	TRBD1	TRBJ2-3	TGTGCCAGCAGCGTGACCGGGACAGACACAGATACGCAGTATTTT	CASSVTGTDTDTQYF
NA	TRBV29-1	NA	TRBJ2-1	TGCAGCGTTGTGCAGGACACGACAGTTGTCGATGAGCAGTTCTTC	CSVVQDTTVVDEQFF
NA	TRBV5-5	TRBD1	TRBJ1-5	TGTGCCAGCAGCTTGACCCAACTTACAGGGGCTCAGCCCCAGCATTTT	CASSLTQLTGAQPQHF
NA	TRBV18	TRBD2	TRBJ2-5	TGTGCCAGCTCACCAACTAGCGTTCAAGAGACCCAGTACTTC	CASSPTSVQETQYF
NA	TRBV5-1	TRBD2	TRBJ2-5	TGCGCCAGCAGCTTGGATCTAGCGGGGGCCCAAGAGACCCAGTACTTC	CASSLDLAGAQETQYF
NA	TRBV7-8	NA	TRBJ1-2	TGTGCCAGCAGCCCTATGTGGAGCCAAGGCTACACCTTC	CASSPMWSQGYTF